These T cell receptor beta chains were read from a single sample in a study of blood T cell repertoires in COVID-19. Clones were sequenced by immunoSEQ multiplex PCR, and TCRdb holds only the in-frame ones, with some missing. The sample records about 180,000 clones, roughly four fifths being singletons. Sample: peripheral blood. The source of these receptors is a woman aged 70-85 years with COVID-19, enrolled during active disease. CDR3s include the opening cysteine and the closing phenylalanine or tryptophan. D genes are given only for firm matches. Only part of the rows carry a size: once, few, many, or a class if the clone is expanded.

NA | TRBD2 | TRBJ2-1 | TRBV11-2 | TGTGCCAGCAGCTTATGGACGGGAGGGCCGGCCAATGAGCAGTTCTTC | CASSLWTGGPANEQFF
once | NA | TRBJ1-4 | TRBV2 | TGTGCCAGCACGCGAAATCAGGGTGAAAAACTGTTTTTT | CASTRNQGEKLFF
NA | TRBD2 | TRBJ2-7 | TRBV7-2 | TGTGCCAGCAGCCTCGGGACTAGCGTCTCCTACGAGCAGTACTTC | CASSLGTSVSYEQYF
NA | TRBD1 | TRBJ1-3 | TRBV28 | TGTGCCAGCAGCCCCGGGGACAGGGTATACACCATATATTTT | CASSPGDRVYTIYF
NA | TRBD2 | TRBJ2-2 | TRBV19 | TGTGCCAGTCTCAACGGGGGGACTGGGGCCGGGGAGCTGTTTTTT | CASLNGGTGAGELFF
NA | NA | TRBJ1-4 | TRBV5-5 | TGTGCCAGCAGTACTAATGGCGGCCCGAATGAAAAACTGTTTTTT | CASSTNGGPNEKLFF
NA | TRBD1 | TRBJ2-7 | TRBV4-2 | TGTGCCAGCAGCCAATCCCCCGGGACAGTTCAGTACTTC | CASSQSPGTVQYF
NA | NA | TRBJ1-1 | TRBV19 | TGTGCCAGTAGTCCATCCCGGGGGTACATGAACACTGAAGCTTTCTTT | CASSPSRGYMNTEAFF
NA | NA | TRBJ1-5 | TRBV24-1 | TGTGCCACCAGTGAGGGGCGGTGGCAGCCCCAGCATTTT | CATSEGRWQPQHF
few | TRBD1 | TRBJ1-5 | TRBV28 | TGTGCCAGCAACCTCAGGGGGCAAATCAATCAGCCCCAGCATTTT | CASNLRGQINQPQHF
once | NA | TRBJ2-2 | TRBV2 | TGTGCCAGCAGTAAGACAGGCAGTGTGGGCACCGGGGAGCTGTTTTTT | CASSKTGSVGTGELFF
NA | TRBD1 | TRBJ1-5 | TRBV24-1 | TGTGCCACCAGTGACGCCGGGACAGGGGATAATCAGCCCCAGCATTTT | CATSDAGTGDNQPQHF
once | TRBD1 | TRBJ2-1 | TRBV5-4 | TGTGCCAGCAGCGGAAGGACAGGGGTGAATGAGCAGTTCTTC | CASSGRTGVNEQFF